One sample yielded the 2 T cell receptor beta chains listed below, sequenced in a study of cytomegalovirus exposure and HLA in healthy donors. Use of 60 Vbeta and 13 Jbeta primers characterized the PCR. TCRdb's table, derived via immunoSEQ multiplex PCR, lists solely in-frame clones and lacks some. The profile shows 83,000 or so clones, approximately 76% of them singletons. Material for sequencing was PBMCs. Every receptor here comes from a young man in good health and CMV-seropositive.

The chain couples TRBV28 to TRBJ1-2; possible D gene TRBD1, 6 bases. This CDR3 comprises 16 residues. Trimming stripped 7 bases from V and 0 bases from J, with 18 bases between. Germline V CDR1 and CDR2: MDHEN, SYDVKM. The CDR3 sequence is CASIQWPDRANYGYTF. The CDR3, as DNA: TGTGCCAGCATCCAATGGCCGGACAGAGCTAACTATGGCTACACCTTC.

The chain's CDR3 is CASRGQTGELFF. For the CDR3, the DNA is TGTGCCAGCAGGGGACAGACCGGGGAGCTGTTTTTT. The chain combines TRBV2 with TRBJ2-2; 7 bases agree with TRBD1. The germline V gene has CDR1 SNHLY and CDR2 FYNNEI. V shed 6 bases, J shed 5 bases, and the junction held 0 bases outside the gene matches. The CDR3 loop spans 12 amino acids.